This TCR beta chain was recorded in a study of shared clonotypes between healthy human individuals. Naive CD8 populations comprised CD45RO-negative cells positively selected for CCR7, excluding terminally differentiated effector memory CD45RA+ cells. Remarks on this clone: As yet, its antigen is unknown.

Looked up from germline, CDR1 is SGHAT and CDR2 is FQDESV (reference sequence). The CDR3 is 13 residues long. Trimming cost V 3 bases and J 7 bases; bases outside gene matches: 4. The study's findings and limits: A limitation of the genetic and exposure-history diversity represented arose from few donors. Generation probability values for non-shared clonotypes were lower than those for clonotypes shared by all four donors.

Genomic DNA (from each subset) was split evenly across several immunoSEQ plates. Data came from immunoSEQ multiplex PCR; TCRdb stores just in-frame clones and leaves some out. The sample records around 2,000,000 clones, about 93% being singletons. The chain has TRBV11-1 and TRBJ1-1; 8 nucleotides line up with TRBD1. This TCR was sampled from a young man in good health. Some clones in this sample may be carry-over from other donors' samples. The sequenced sample was naive CD8+ T cells from PBMCs. CDR3 protein: CASSFWGQVEAFF. CDR3 sequence (DNA): TGTGCCAGCAGCTTCTGGGGACAGGTTGAAGCTTTCTTT.